The 32 T cell receptor beta chains below were found in one sample sequenced in a study of cytomegalovirus exposure and HLA in healthy donors. Amplification used 60 Vbeta primers and 13 Jbeta primers. Sequencing was performed with immunoSEQ multiplex PCR; in TCRdb, only in-frame clones are kept and a portion is missing. The table shows under 150,000 clones, with roughly four fifths occurring only once. Sequencing input: PBMCs. These receptors originate from a male donor in good health and CMV-seronegative.

CDR3 sequence: CASSQDQVYGYTF. In DNA form, the CDR3 reads TGCGCCAGCAGCCAGGATCAGGTCTATGGCTACACCTTC. The chain is built from TRBV4-1 and TRBJ1-2; D not certain. V gave up 3 bases and J gave up 4 bases, with 9 bases separating them. The CDR3 sequence is 13 residues long. The germline V gene has CDR1 MGHRA and CDR2 YSYEKL.

The chain employs TRBV5-6 and TRBJ1-5, with TRBD1 matching over 9 bases. Trimming cost V 0 bases and J 5 bases; bases outside gene matches: 0. Germline loops: CDR1 SGHDT, CDR2 YYEEEE. This CDR3 contains 14 residues. CDR3 nucleotides: TGTGCCAGCAGCTTGGACAGGGGGCATCAGCCCCAGCATTTT. It codes for CASSLDRGHQPQHF.

V is TRBV6-5 and J is TRBJ2-3; 8 nucleotides match TRBD2. The CDR3 is 16 residues long. The germline V gene has CDR1 MNHEY and CDR2 SVGAGI. With 4 bases clipped from V and 2 bases from J, the junction kept 8 bases outside the gene matches. The DNA of the CDR3 is TGTGCCAGCAGTTCCTCGGGAGGGGGTTACACAGATACGCAGTATTTT. Encoded protein: CASSSSGGGYTDTQYF.

The chain couples TRBV6-1 to TRBJ2-3, with a possible D match to TRBD1 (5 bases). The V gene lost 11 bases and the J gene lost 0 bases, with 18 bases spanning the gap. The CDR3 consists of 15 residues. The V gene's germline CDR1 is MNHNS and CDR2 SASEGT. This CDR3 is CAGALDGHSTDTQYF. DNA of the CDR3: TGTGCCGGAGCACTTGATGGACACAGCACAGATACGCAGTATTTT.

This chain uses TRBV9 with TRBJ2-5; D may be TRBD1 (5 bases). Germline CDR1 SGDLS, CDR2 YYNGEE. This CDR3 region has 12 residues. Trimming stripped 1 base from V and 4 bases from J, with 5 bases between. The CDR3 sequence: CASSVQGETQYF. The CDR3 coding sequence is TGTGCCAGCAGCGTACAGGGAGAGACCCAGTACTTC. The whole variable domain, filled in from reference TRBV9 and TRBJ2-5, reads DSGVTQTPKHLITATGQRVTLRCSPRSGDLSVYWYQQSLDQGLQFLIQYYNGEERAKGNILERFSAQQFPDLHSELNLSSLELGDSALYFCASSVQGETQYFGPGTRLLVL.

This sequence joins TRBV4-3 and TRBJ2-1; D is perhaps TRBD2 (5 bases). CDR1 and CDR2 (germline): LGHNA, YSLEER. This CDR3 is built from 17 residues. Trimming removed 0 bases from V and 9 bases from J, with 21 bases in between. The CDR3 loop is CASSQESRSSLGSEQFF. DNA of the CDR3: TGCGCCAGCAGCCAAGAGTCTCGGTCTAGCCTCGGTAGTGAGCAGTTCTTC.

The V and J genes are TRBV2 and TRBJ2-5; perhaps TRBD2 as D (5 bases). The CDR3 sequence is 15 residues long. The germline V and J ends were trimmed by 6 bases and 5 bases, with 19 bases remaining between them. CDR1 is SNHLY, CDR2 FYNNEI, per germline. The CDR3 nucleotides read TGTGCCAGCAGCTATATGAGGCGCGGGTATGAGACCCAGTACTTC. The encoded protein is CASSYMRRGYETQYF.

The chain employs TRBV7-8 and TRBJ2-7, with TRBD2 identical over 9 bases. The CDR3 length is 16 residues. V lost 5 bases, J lost 4 bases, and 12 bases stayed unmatched. Germline V gene lookup returns CDR1 SGHVS and CDR2 FQNEAQ. The CDR3 DNA reads TGTGCCAGCAGCCCAATAGCGGGAGTAGGTCGATACGAGCAGTACTTC. Its protein product is CASSPIAGVGRYEQYF.

V is TRBV7-9 and J is TRBJ1-3; D is uncertain. Trimming left V 1 base short and J 0 bases short, with 7 bases between. CDR1 SEHNR and CDR2 FQNEAQ come from the germline V gene (reference sequence). This CDR3 has 15 amino acids. The CDR3 loop is CASSLGTNSGNTIYF. The CDR3 DNA reads TGTGCCAGCAGCTTAGGCACTAACTCTGGAAACACCATATATTTT.

The gene calls are TRBV7-6 and TRBJ1-1; D is undetermined. From germline, CDR1 is SGHVS and CDR2 FNYEAQ. The V end was cut by 4 bases, the J end by 2 bases, with 8 bases between. CDR3 length: 13 residues. DNA for the CDR3: TGTGCCAGCAGCTGGGCCCTCAACACTGAAGCTTTCTTT. Protein sequence: CASSWALNTEAFF.

The chain links TRBV5-1 to TRBJ2-6; D is possibly TRBD1 (6 bases). The CDR3 has 17 amino acids. Germline values: CDR1 SGHRS, CDR2 YFSETQ. Trimming took off 0 bases at V and 0 bases at J, with 10 bases between the two ends. The CDR3 bases are TGCGCCAGCAGCTTGGAGGGACATAGCTCTGGGGCCAACGTCCTGACTTTC. Encoded protein: CASSLEGHSSGANVLTF.

This chain connects TRBV9 to TRBJ2-3; no clear D. Trimming cost V 0 bases and J 3 bases, with 8 bases left between them. CDR1 and CDR2 from the germline V gene are SGDLS and YYNGEE. This CDR3 region has 14 residues. The CDR3 loop reads CASSVVAGTDTQYF. The CDR3 region has the DNA TGTGCCAGCAGCGTAGTTGCAGGAACAGATACGCAGTATTTT. The variable domain in full, with the rest retrieved from reference TRBV9 and TRBJ2-3, is DSGVTQTPKHLITATGQRVTLRCSPRSGDLSVYWYQQSLDQGLQFLIQYYNGEERAKGNILERFSAQQFPDLHSELNLSSLELGDSALYFCASSVVAGTDTQYFGPGTRLTVL.

The V and J genes are TRBV18 and TRBJ2-1; 11 bases fit TRBD1. Unmatched junction bases numbered 9, after V lost 1 base and J lost 7 bases. The CDR3 covers 17 residues. CDR1 and CDR2 (germline): KGHSH, LQKENI. The CDR3 here is CASSPLARDRGVNEQFF. As DNA, the CDR3 is TGTGCCAGCTCACCACTTGCCCGGGACAGGGGGGTGAATGAGCAGTTCTTC.

The chain employs TRBV27 and TRBJ1-2, with 7 bases lining up with TRBD1. J was trimmed by 4 bases and V by 8 bases; bases with no gene match: 7. CDR3 length equals 13 residues. CDR1 and CDR2 from the germline V gene are MNHEY and SMNVEV (reference sequence). The chain's CDR3 is CASRPTGFYGYTF. DNA of the CDR3: TGTGCCAGCCGACCGACAGGGTTCTATGGCTACACCTTC.

This chain uses TRBV13 with TRBJ1-5; D perhaps matches TRBD1 (6 bases). In germline, CDR1 is PRHDT, CDR2 FYEKMQ (reference sequence). The CDR3 consists of 14 residues. Trimming stripped 5 bases from V and 3 bases from J, with 11 bases between. The CDR3, as DNA: TGTGCCAGCAGCCTCGGACAGACCAATCAGCCCCAGCATTTT. This gives the protein CASSLGQTNQPQHF.

J is TRBJ2-4 and V is TRBV5-4; TRBD1 might be the D (5 bases). Between the trimmed V and J ends, which lost 0 bases and 5 bases, there was a span of 9 bases. Germline CDR1 reads SGHNT; CDR2 reads YYREEE (reference sequence). This CDR3 has 14 amino acids. The CDR3 sequence: CASSLDRSENIQYF. The CDR3 coding sequence is TGTGCCAGCAGCTTGGACAGGTCGGAAAACATTCAGTACTTC.

This clone was seen a handful of times. The genes are TRBV28 and TRBJ2-3, with unresolved D. The CDR3 is made up of 15 amino acids. From germline, CDR1 is MDHEN and CDR2 SYDVKM. The germline V and J ends were trimmed by 5 bases and 0 bases, with 12 bases remaining between them. CDR3 protein: CASSAWASSTDTQYF. For the CDR3, the DNA is TGTGCCAGCAGTGCGTGGGCCTCTAGCACAGATACGCAGTATTTT.

The gene calls are TRBV2 and TRBJ2-1, with D possibly TRBD1 on 5 matching bases. In germline, CDR1 is SNHLY, CDR2 FYNNEI. CDR3 length: 14 amino acids. Trimming left V 8 bases short and J 0 bases short, with 11 bases between. The CDR3 sequence is CASSTGDSYNEQFF. The CDR3 bases are TGTGCCAGCTCTACAGGAGACTCCTACAATGAGCAGTTCTTC.

The chain carries TRBV2 and TRBJ2-2, with 10 bases identical to TRBD2. CDR1 and CDR2 from the germline V gene are SNHLY and FYNNEI. The CDR3 is 15 residues long. J gave up 2 bases and V 4 bases, and 1 base lay outside the gene matches. The CDR3 nucleotides are TGTGCCAGCAGTGGACTAGCGGGCAACACCGGGGAGCTGTTTTTT. Translated: CASSGLAGNTGELFF.

A few counts support this clone. This chain links TRBV6-4 with TRBJ2-3, with D uncertain. This CDR3 has 14 amino acids. CDR1 and CDR2 from the germline V gene are MRHNA and SNTAGT. V was shortened by 3 bases and J by 2 bases, with 9 bases between the two germline ends. In DNA form, the CDR3 reads TGTGCCAGCAGTGAGGGTCAGGTCACAGATACGCAGTATTTT. Its translation is CASSEGQVTDTQYF.

The CDR3 sequence: CASSLAKGQGYNYGYTF. In nucleotides, the CDR3 is TGCGCCAGCAGCTTGGCCAAGGGGCAGGGATATAACTATGGCTACACCTTC. The V gene is TRBV5-1, the J gene TRBJ1-2; maybe TRBD1 (5 bases). The CDR3 contains 17 residues. In germline, CDR1 is SGHRS, CDR2 YFSETQ. The V end lost 0 bases, the J end lost 1 base, and 16 bases lay between the germline ends.

For this clone: Compared with germline, one end of the junction differs, possibly owing to a read error. The genes are TRBV7-9 and TRBJ2-7; no clear D. Germline V lookup: CDR1 SEHNR, CDR2 FQNEAQ (reference sequence). This CDR3 is 11 amino acids long. The CDR3 coding sequence is TGTTCCAGCAGCTTATTATCGGAGCAGTACTTC. This codes for CSSSLLSEQYF. The variable domain in full, completed from reference TRBV7-9 and TRBJ2-7, reads DTGVSQNPRHKITKRGQNVTFRCDPISEHNRLYWYRQTLGQGPEFLTYFQNEAQLEKSRLLSDRFSAERPKGSFSTLEIQRTEQGDSAMYLCSSSLLSEQYFGPGTRLTVT.

The rearrangement joins TRBV5-6 to TRBJ2-7; D remains unclear. Trimming stripped 0 bases from V and 0 bases from J, with 7 bases between. Germline loops: CDR1 SGHDT, CDR2 YYEEEE. The length of the CDR3 is 14 residues. The CDR3 protein is CASSLDWSSYEQYF. CDR3 sequence (DNA): TGTGCCAGCAGCTTGGACTGGAGCTCCTACGAGCAGTACTTC. The full variable domain, its missing parts supplied by reference TRBV5-6 and TRBJ2-7, is DAGVTQSPTHLIKTRGQQVTLRCSPKSGHDTVSWYQQALGQGPQFIFQYYEEEERQRGNFPDRFSGHQFPNYSSELNVNALLLGDSALYLCASSLDWSSYEQYFGPGTRLTVT.

About this clone itself: The junction differs from germline at one of its ends, possibly a read error. The rearrangement joins TRBV7-9 to TRBJ1-2, with a possible D match to TRBD1 (5 bases). The CDR3 spans 12 residues. Germline V gene sequence: CDR1 SEHNR, CDR2 FQNEAQ (reference sequence). CDR3 in amino acids: CSSSREGYGYTF. The DNA of the CDR3 is TGTTCCAGCAGCAGGGAGGGCTATGGCTACACCTTC.

The V and J genes are TRBV4-2 and TRBJ2-1; TRBD2 matches at 10 bases. CDR3 length: 19 amino acids. V shed 6 bases and J 0 bases; nucleotides not matched to a gene: 14. The germline CDR1 and CDR2 sequences are LGHNA and YNFKEQ. For the CDR3, the DNA is TGTGCCAGCAGTTCCCTCGGGACTAGCGTCGTAAGCTCCTACAATGAGCAGTTCTTC. Translated, it gives CASSSLGTSVVSSYNEQFF.

The chain links TRBV5-4 to TRBJ2-7; 11 positions agree with TRBD2. V lost 4 bases, J lost 0 bases, and 6 bases stayed unmatched. The CDR3 runs 16 residues. Germline loops: CDR1 SGHNT, CDR2 YYREEE (reference sequence). In DNA, the CDR3 is TGTGCCAGCAGCCCCTTTAGCGGGGGGGGCTCCTACGAGCAGTACTTC. This encodes CASSPFSGGGSYEQYF.

This clone was picked up one time. The chain couples TRBV7-3 to TRBJ1-1; a possible D gene is TRBD1 (6 bases). CDR1 and CDR2 (germline): SGHTA, FQGTGA. V was trimmed by 0 bases and J by 11 bases, leaving 13 bases between them. The CDR3 is made up of 13 amino acids. CDR3 bases: TGTGCCAGCAGCTTAACGGGGGCAGGGGATGCTTTCTTT. Protein product: CASSLTGAGDAFF.

This clone has a single count. The CDR3 is CASSIKVGDRGQNEQFF. The CDR3 DNA reads TGTGCCAGTAGTATAAAGGTAGGGGACAGGGGGCAGAATGAGCAGTTCTTC. The chain joins TRBV19 to TRBJ2-1, with 12 bases fitting TRBD1. Germline V gene lookup returns CDR1 LNHDA and CDR2 SQIVND (reference sequence). Losses at the gene ends were 2 bases for V and 7 bases for J; bases not matched to a gene: 9. CDR3 size: 17 residues.

Here the CDR3 reads CSVAPRGTINEQFF. DNA for the CDR3: TGCAGCGTTGCTCCGCGGGGGACTATCAATGAGCAGTTCTTC. This chain joins TRBV29-1 and TRBJ2-1; 7 bases agree with TRBD2. The ends lost 4 bases at V and 6 bases at J; junction bases unmatched: 9. CDR3 length: 14 amino acids. Germline CDR1 is SQVTM and CDR2 is ANQGSEA.

V usage is TRBV5-1 and J usage is TRBJ2-1; maybe TRBD2 (5 bases). Trimming pared 0 bases from V and 4 bases from J, leaving 14 bases between. CDR1 is SGHRS and CDR2 is YFSETQ in the germline V gene. The CDR3 length is 16 residues. CDR3 amino acids: CASSLERTATYNEQFF. CDR3 coding DNA: TGCGCCAGCAGCTTGGAGCGGACGGCGACTTACAATGAGCAGTTCTTC.

The V call is TRBV28, the J call TRBJ2-7; 7 bases are a match to TRBD1. Trimming at V came to 7 bases and at J to 2 bases, leaving 8 bases not matched to a gene. Germline V gives CDR1 MDHEN, CDR2 SYDVKM. This CDR3 has 14 residues. The CDR3 nucleotides read TGTGCCAGCAACCATGACAGGGCTCCCTACGAGCAGTACTTC. Translating it yields CASNHDRAPYEQYF.

The CDR3 nucleotides are TGTGCCACCAGCACCGCTACAGGCCAGGGGGACATTCAGTACTTC. Translating it yields CATSTATGQGDIQYF. The V call is TRBV15, the J call TRBJ2-4; 7 bases line up with TRBD1. CDR1 LNHNV and CDR2 YYDKDF come from the germline V gene (reference sequence). The V segment lost 4 bases and the J segment 8 bases; nucleotides outside the gene matches: 11. The CDR3 extends over 15 amino acids. Full variable domain (remainder filled in from reference TRBV15 and TRBJ2-4): DAMVIQNPRYQVTQFGKPVTLSCSQTLNHNVMYWYQQKSSQAPKLLFHYYDKDFNNEADTPDNFQSRRPNTSFCFLDIRSPGLGDTAMYLCATSTATGQGDIQYFGAGTRLSVL.